This T cell receptor beta chain was sequenced during a study of cytomegalovirus exposure and HLA in healthy donors. Study summary: The early release's HLA-typed donors yielded roughly 85 million unique TCRs. Overall study results and limits: Reports credit the classifier with highly specific, highly sensitive diagnosis of cytomegalovirus status. There were approximately 150 TCR beta chains listed as cytomegalovirus-associated.

Of note for this clone: Its antigen is currently unknown.

A multiplex PCR was run with 60 Vbeta primers and 13 Jbeta primers. Generated by immunoSEQ multiplex PCR, the TCRdb table keeps only in-frame clones and is missing some. In the table there are about 150,000 clones, over 75% of which are singletons. The CDR3 is made up of 17 amino acids. V gave up 5 bases and J gave up 6 bases, with 23 bases separating them. Germline V CDR1 and CDR2: MDHEN, SYDVKM. V gene TRBV28 combines with J gene TRBJ1-5, with D unclear. Material: PBMCs. This TCR was recovered from a woman younger than 45 in good health and CMV-seronegative. The CDR3 DNA is TGTGCCAGCAGTCCCCCCCCGAAGAGCGTCGGCCCTCAGCCCCAGCATTTT. Protein product: CASSPPPKSVGPQPQHF.